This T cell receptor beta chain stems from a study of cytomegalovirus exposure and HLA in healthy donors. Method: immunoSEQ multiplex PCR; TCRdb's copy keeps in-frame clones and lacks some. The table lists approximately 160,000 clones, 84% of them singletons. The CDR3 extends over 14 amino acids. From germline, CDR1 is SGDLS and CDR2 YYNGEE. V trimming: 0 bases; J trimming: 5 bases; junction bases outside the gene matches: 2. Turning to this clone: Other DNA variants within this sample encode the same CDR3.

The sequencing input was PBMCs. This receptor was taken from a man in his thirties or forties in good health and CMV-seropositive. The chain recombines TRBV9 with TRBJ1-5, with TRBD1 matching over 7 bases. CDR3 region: CASSVGQGDQPQHF. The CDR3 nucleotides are TGTGCCAGCAGCGTAGGACAGGGAGATCAGCCCCAGCATTTT.